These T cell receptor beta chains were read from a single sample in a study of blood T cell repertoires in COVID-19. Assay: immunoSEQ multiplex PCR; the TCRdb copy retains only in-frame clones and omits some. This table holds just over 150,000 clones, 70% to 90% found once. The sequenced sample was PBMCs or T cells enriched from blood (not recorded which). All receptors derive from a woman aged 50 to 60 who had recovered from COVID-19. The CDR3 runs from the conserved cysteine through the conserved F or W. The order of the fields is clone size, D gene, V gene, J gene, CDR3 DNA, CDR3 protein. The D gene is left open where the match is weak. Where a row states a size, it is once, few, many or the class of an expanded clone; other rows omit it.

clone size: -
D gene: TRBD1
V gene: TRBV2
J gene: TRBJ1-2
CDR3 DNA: TGTGCCAGCAGTGAAGAGGGGGCCGGCTATGGCTACACCTTC
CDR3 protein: CASSEEGAGYGYTF

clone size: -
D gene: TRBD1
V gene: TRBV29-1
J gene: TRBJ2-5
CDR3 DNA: TGCAGCGTGAGGGACAGGGTGAGCCAGACCCAGTACTTC
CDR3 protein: CSVRDRVSQTQYF

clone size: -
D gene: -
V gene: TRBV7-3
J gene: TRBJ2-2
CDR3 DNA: TGTGCCAGCAGCTTAACGGGGCTAGTTACCGGGGAGCTGTTTTTT
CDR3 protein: CASSLTGLVTGELFF

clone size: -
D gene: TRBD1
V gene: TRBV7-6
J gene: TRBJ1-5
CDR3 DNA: TGTGCCAGCAGCCTAAGACAGGGCGGGAATCAGCCCCAGCATTTT
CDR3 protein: CASSLRQGGNQPQHF

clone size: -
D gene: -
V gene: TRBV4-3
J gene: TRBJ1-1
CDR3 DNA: TGCGCCAGCAGCCAAGATCTAGGCGGGAACACTGAAGCTTTCTTT
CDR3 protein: CASSQDLGGNTEAFF

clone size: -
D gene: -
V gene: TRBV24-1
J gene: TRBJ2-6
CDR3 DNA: TGTGCCACCAAGAGCTCTGGGGCCAACGTCCTGACTTTC
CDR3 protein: CATKSSGANVLTF

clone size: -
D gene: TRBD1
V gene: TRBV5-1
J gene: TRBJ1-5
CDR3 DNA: TGCGCCAGCAGCTTAATGGGACAGGGGGCCGGACAGCCCCAGCATTTT
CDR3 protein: CASSLMGQGAGQPQHF

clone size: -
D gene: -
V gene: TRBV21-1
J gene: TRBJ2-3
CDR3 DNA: TGTGCCAGCAGCAAAGTGGGCCTAGCGGATCCCACAGATACGCAGTATTTT
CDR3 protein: CASSKVGLADPTDTQYF

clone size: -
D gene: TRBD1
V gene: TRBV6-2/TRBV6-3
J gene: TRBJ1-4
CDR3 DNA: TGTGCCAGCAGTGTCGGGACAGGGTCGAATAATGAAAAACTGTTTTTT
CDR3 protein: CASSVGTGSNNEKLFF

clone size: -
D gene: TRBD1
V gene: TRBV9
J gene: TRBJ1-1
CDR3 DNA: TGTGCCAGCAGCGTGGGACAGGAAGGCGCTGAAGCTTTCTTT
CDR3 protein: CASSVGQEGAEAFF

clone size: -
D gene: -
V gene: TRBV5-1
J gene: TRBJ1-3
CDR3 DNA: TGCGCCAGTGGACAGACCAGCTCTGGAAACACCATATATTTT
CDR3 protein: CASGQTSSGNTIYF

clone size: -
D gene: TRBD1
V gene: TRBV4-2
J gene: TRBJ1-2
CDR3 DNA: TGTGCCAGCAGCCAAGTAACAGGGGGCCACTATGGCTACACCTTC
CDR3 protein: CASSQVTGGHYGYTF

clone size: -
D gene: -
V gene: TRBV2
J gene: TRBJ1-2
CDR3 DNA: TGTGCCAGCAGTGCCGAGGGTGGGGGCAGCTCTAACTATGGCTACACCTTC
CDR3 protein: CASSAEGGGSSNYGYTF

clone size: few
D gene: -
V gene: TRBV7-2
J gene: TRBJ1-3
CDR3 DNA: TGTGCCAGCAGCTTAGGGGCCGGCCTCTCTGGAAACACCATATATTTT
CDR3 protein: CASSLGAGLSGNTIYF

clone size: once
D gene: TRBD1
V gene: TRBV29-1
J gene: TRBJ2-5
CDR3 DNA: TGCAGCGTTACCGACAGGGGGCGCGTGGAGACCCAGTACTTC
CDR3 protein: CSVTDRGRVETQYF

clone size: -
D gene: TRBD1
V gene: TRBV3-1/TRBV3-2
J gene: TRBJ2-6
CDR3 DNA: TGTGCCAGCAGCCGGGACAGTTACAACCTCCCTGGGGCCAACGTCCTGACTTTC
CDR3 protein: CASSRDSYNLPGANVLTF

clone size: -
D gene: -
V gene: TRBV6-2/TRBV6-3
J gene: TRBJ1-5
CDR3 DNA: TGTGCCAGCAGTTCCTACAGGGTGGGACAGCCCCAGCATTTT
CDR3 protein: CASSSYRVGQPQHF

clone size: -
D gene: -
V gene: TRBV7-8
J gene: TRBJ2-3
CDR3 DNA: TGTGCCAGCAGCTCCGTCGGCGGAGATACGCAGTATTTT
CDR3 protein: CASSSVGGDTQYF

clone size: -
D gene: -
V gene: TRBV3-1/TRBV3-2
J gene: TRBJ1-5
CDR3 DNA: TGTGCCAGCAGCCAAGATAGATTCAGGGAGGTAAGGGTCCCTAATCAGCCCCAGCATTTT
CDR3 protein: CASSQDRFREVRVPNQPQHF

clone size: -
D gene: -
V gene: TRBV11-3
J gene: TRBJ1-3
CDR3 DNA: TGTGCCAGCAGCACCTATGGGACACCGGACTCTGGAAACACCATATATTTT
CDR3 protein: CASSTYGTPDSGNTIYF

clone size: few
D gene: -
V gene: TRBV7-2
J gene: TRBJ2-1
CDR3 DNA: TGTGCCAGCAGCTTAAAATCGATAGGGGGCAATGAGCAGTTCTTC
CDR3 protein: CASSLKSIGGNEQFF

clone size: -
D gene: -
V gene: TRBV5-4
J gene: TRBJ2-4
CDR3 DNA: TGTGCCAGCAGCTTGTCGGTAGCCAAAAACATTCAGTACTTC
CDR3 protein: CASSLSVAKNIQYF

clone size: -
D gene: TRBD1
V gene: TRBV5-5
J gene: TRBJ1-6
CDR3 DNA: TGTGCCAGCAGTCGTCGGACAGGCGATTCACCCCTCCACTTT
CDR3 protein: CASSRRTGDSPLHF

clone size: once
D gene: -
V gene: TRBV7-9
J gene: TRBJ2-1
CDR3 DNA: TGTGCCAGCAGCTTAGACAGGGAGCAGTTCTTC
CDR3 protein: CASSLDREQFF

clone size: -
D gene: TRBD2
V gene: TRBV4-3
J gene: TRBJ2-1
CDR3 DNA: TGCGCCAGCAGCCAGGCGGGGGGCTCCTACAATGAGCAGTTCTTC
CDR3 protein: CASSQAGGSYNEQFF

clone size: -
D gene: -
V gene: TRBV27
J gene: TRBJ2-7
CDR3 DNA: TGTGCCAGCAGTTTCTTACGGGGGAACGAGCAGTACTTC
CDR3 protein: CASSFLRGNEQYF